This entry concerns a single T cell receptor beta chain. Its antigen is still unknown. Repertoires were generated with immunoSEQ multiplex PCR, while TCRdb's copy carries only in-frame clones and drops some. The table includes fewer than 1.6 million clones, about 98.5% detected once. This sample is drawn from a study of shared clonotypes between healthy human individuals. Study in general: The composition of the donors was a couple of women and a few men aged 18 to 49. Whole-study results and caveats: There were few donors, and this limited the genetic and exposure-history diversity represented.

This CDR3 comprises 14 residues. CDR1 and CDR2 from the germline V gene are SGHRS and YFSETQ. The ends were cut back, 8 bases at V and 0 bases at J, with 15 bases in the middle. This chain joins TRBV5-1 and TRBJ2-7, with D perhaps matching TRBD2 (6 bases). The source is a man aged 30 to 39 in good health. The sample taken for sequencing was naive CD4+ T cells sorted from blood. As to subset: CD45RA+ positively selected. The CDR3 spells CASTVGRDSYEQYF. Here the CDR3 DNA reads TGCGCCAGTACGGTGGGGCGGGACTCCTACGAGCAGTACTTC.